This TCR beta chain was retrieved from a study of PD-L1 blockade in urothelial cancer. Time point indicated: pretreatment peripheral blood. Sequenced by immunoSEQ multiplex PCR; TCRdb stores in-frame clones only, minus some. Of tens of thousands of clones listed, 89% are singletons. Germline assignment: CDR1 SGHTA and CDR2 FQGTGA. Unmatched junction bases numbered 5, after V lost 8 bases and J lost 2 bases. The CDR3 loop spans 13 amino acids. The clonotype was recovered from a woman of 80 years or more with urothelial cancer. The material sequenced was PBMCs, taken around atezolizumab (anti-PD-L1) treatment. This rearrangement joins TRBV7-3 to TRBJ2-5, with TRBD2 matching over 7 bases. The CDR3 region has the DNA TGTGCCAGCGGGGGGGGGACGCAAGAGACCCAGTACTTC. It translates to CASGGGTQETQYF.